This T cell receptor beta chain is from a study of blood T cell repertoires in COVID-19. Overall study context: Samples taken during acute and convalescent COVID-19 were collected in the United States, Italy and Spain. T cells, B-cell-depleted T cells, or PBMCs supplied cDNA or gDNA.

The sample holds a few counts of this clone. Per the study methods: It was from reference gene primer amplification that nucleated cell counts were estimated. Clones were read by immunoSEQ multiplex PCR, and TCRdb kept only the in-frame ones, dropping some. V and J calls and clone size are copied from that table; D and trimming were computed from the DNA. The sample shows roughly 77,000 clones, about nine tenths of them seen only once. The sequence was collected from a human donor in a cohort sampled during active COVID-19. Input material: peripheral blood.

The CDR3 reads CASSSTGTGVYEQYF. The CDR3 DNA reads TGTGCCAGCAGTTCAACCGGGACAGGGGTCTACGAGCAGTACTTC. The chain employs TRBV27 and TRBJ2-7; the match to TRBD1 covers 10 bases. V trimming: 4 bases; J trimming: 3 bases; junction bases outside the gene matches: 6. The CDR3 covers 15 residues. Germline lookup yields CDR1 MNHEY and CDR2 SMNVEV (reference sequence).